This TCR beta chain was sequenced for a study of cytomegalovirus exposure and HLA in healthy donors. The overall study: Earlier findings included over 90 million unique TCR beta sequences obtained from about 180 million T cells. From HLA-typed donors, an early data release held some 80 million unique TCRs. Whole-study results and caveats: Researchers counted around 160 TCR beta chains as cytomegalovirus-associated.

Donors had nominal health at sampling but likely had unrecorded immune exposures. Unmatched junction bases numbered 14, after V lost 4 bases and J lost 5 bases. This CDR3 contains 17 residues. Per germline, CDR1 SEHNR and CDR2 FQNEAQ (reference sequence). PCR involved 60 Vbeta and 13 Jbeta primers. Here immunoSEQ multiplex PCR was the method, and the copy in TCRdb shows in-frame clones only, minus some. The data hold about 96,000 clones, with roughly 79% observed a single time. On this clone itself: Its antigen is still unknown.

The gene calls are TRBV7-9 and TRBJ2-1, with 7 bases identical to TRBD1. The sequence was obtained from a woman in her 70s in good health and CMV-seropositive. Sequencing was performed on PBMCs. The CDR3 protein is CASSYTRGGTVNNEQFF. CDR3 coding DNA: TGTGCCAGCAGCTATACTCGAGGTGGGACAGTTAACAATGAGCAGTTCTTC. Based on the CDR3 plus reference TRBV7-9 and TRBJ2-1, the full variable domain is DTGVSQNPRHKITKRGQNVTFRCDPISEHNRLYWYRQTLGQGPEFLTYFQNEAQLEKSRLLSDRFSAERPKGSFSTLEIQRTEQGDSAMYLCASSYTRGGTVNNEQFFGPGTRLTVL.